These 30 T cell receptor beta chains share one sample of origin, sequenced in a study of T cell responses to AZD1222 COVID-19 vaccine. Using immunoSEQ multiplex PCR, the repertoire was profiled, and TCRdb retains in-frame clones only, with some absent. The sample carries roughly 130,000 clones, 88% recorded once. The sequencing used peripheral blood, collected on day 0 of AZD1222 vaccination. The receptors were sampled from an adult in good health.

The chain combines TRBV3-1 (or the pseudogene TRBV3-2) with TRBJ2-3, with 7 bases lining up with TRBD2. Trimming took 0 bases from V and 0 from J; bases not matched to a gene: 12. CDR3 size: 19 residues. Germline lookup yields CDR1 LGHDT and CDR2 YNNKEL (reference sequence). The CDR3 DNA follows: TGTGCCAGCAGCCAAGAGATATGGGCGGGAGCTTCTAGCACAGATACGCAGTATTTT. It encodes CASSQEIWAGASSTDTQYF.

J is TRBJ2-7 and V is TRBV27; D gene uncertain. The CDR3 sequence is 14 residues long. CDR1 and CDR2 (germline): MNHEY, SMNVEV (reference sequence). V was trimmed by 2 bases and J by 3 bases, leaving 11 bases between them. The chain's CDR3 is CASSLTRNIYEQYF. The CDR3 DNA follows: TGTGCCAGCAGTTTAACCAGGAATATCTACGAGCAGTACTTC.

J is TRBJ1-6 and V is TRBV30; 10 positions agree with TRBD1. Losses at the gene ends were 3 bases for V and 9 bases for J; bases not matched to a gene: 8. This CDR3 is built from 15 residues. Germline V lookup: CDR1 GTSNPN, CDR2 SVGIG (reference sequence). CDR3 DNA sequence: TGTGCCTGGAGCTCGACAGGGGGCTACGGTTCACCCCTCCACTTT. It translates to CAWSSTGGYGSPLHF.

J is TRBJ2-3 and V is TRBV7-2; no firm D call. The CDR3 runs to 14 residues. Germline lookup yields CDR1 SGHTA and CDR2 FQGNSA. The ends were cut back, 2 bases at V and 6 bases at J, with 12 bases in the middle. The CDR3: CASSLRRSSDTQYF. CDR3 coding DNA: TGTGCCAGCAGCTTAAGGAGAAGTTCTGATACGCAGTATTTT. Looking up the rest from reference TRBV7-2 and TRBJ2-3 gives the full variable domain: GAGVSQSPSNKVTEKGKDVELRCDPISGHTALYWYRQSLGQGLEFLIYFQGNSAPDKSGLPSDRFSAERTGGSVSTLTIQRTQQEDSAVYLCASSLRRSSDTQYFGPGTRLTVL.

The V and J genes are TRBV28 and TRBJ1-5; TRBD1 matches 7 bases. CDR3 length: 15 amino acids. The V segment lost 1 base and the J segment 6 bases; nucleotides outside the gene matches: 6. CDR1 and CDR2 (germline): MDHEN, SYDVKM. CDR3 region: CASSLSGQRRQPQHF. CDR3 nucleotides: TGTGCCAGCAGTTTATCGGGACAGAGGCGTCAGCCCCAGCATTTT.

V and J are TRBV7-9 and TRBJ2-7; maybe TRBD2 (6 bases). Trimming shortened V by 2 bases and J by 0 bases, and 11 bases separated the two germline ends. The CDR3 loop spans 15 amino acids. Per the germline V gene, CDR1 is SEHNR and CDR2 is FQNEAQ (reference sequence). The CDR3 spells CASSLRASVSYEQYF. The DNA of the CDR3 is TGTGCCAGCAGCTTACGGGCTAGCGTCTCCTACGAGCAGTACTTC. Together with reference TRBV7-9 and TRBJ2-7, the CDR3 gives the full variable domain: DTGVSQNPRHKITKRGQNVTFRCDPISEHNRLYWYRQTLGQGPEFLTYFQNEAQLEKSRLLSDRFSAERPKGSFSTLEIQRTEQGDSAMYLCASSLRASVSYEQYFGPGTRLTVT.

This chain connects TRBV5-1 to TRBJ1-1, with no clear D. Germline V gene sequence: CDR1 SGHRS, CDR2 YFSETQ. Trimming took 4 bases from V and 0 from J, leaving 10 bases between them. The CDR3 length is 14 residues. The CDR3 loop is CASSPTELNTEAFF. CDR3 sequence (DNA): TGCGCCAGCAGCCCCACCGAGCTGAACACTGAAGCTTTCTTT. The entire variable domain, with the rest obtained from reference TRBV5-1 and TRBJ1-1, is as follows: KAGVTQTPRYLIKTRGQQVTLSCSPISGHRSVSWYQQTPGQGLQFLFEYFSETQRNKGNFPGRFSGRQFSNSRSEMNVSTLELGDSALYLCASSPTELNTEAFFGQGTRLTVV.

This chain uses TRBV5-1 with TRBJ2-3; D not certain. Trimming shortened V by 6 bases and J by 11 bases, and 7 bases separated the two germline ends. From germline, CDR1 is SGHRS and CDR2 YFSETQ. The CDR3 totals 9 residues. The CDR3 region has the DNA TGCGCCAGCAAAGGTAAGCAGTATTTT. It encodes CASKGKQYF.

J is TRBJ2-3 and V is TRBV7-8; D possibly uses TRBD1 or TRBD2 (5 bases each). The CDR3 has 15 residues. V was clipped by 0 bases and J by 2 bases, with 9 bases between them. Per germline, CDR1 SGHVS and CDR2 FQNEAQ. Here the CDR3 DNA reads TGTGCCAGCAGCTTAGCGGGGGTTCACACAGATACGCAGTATTTT. It is translated as CASSLAGVHTDTQYF. Together with reference TRBV7-8 and TRBJ2-3, the CDR3 gives the full variable domain: GAGVSQSPRYKVAKRGQDVALRCDPISGHVSLFWYQQALGQGPEFLTYFQNEAQLDKSGLPSDRFFAERPEGSVSTLKIQRTQQEDSAVYLCASSLAGVHTDTQYFGPGTRLTVL.

This clone was detected once. The genes are TRBV18 and TRBJ1-3; possible D gene TRBD1, 5 bases. The CDR3 spans 16 residues. Trimming left V 0 bases short and J 4 bases short, with 13 bases between. In germline, CDR1 is KGHSH, CDR2 LQKENI. The DNA for the CDR3 is TGTGCCAGCTCACCACCGACTAGGGGCGCAGGAAACACCATATATTTT. It encodes CASSPPTRGAGNTIYF.

The rearrangement links TRBV25-1 to TRBJ1-6; D might be TRBD1 (6 bases). From germline, CDR1 is MGHDK and CDR2 SYGVNS. The CDR3 runs to 14 residues. V was trimmed by 7 bases and J by 9 bases, leaving 16 bases between them. The CDR3 protein is CASTLQGVGSPLHF. The CDR3 nucleotides read TGTGCCAGCACCCTACAGGGCGTGGGTTCACCCCTCCACTTT. Full variable domain (missing parts from reference TRBV25-1 and TRBJ1-6): EADIYQTPRYLVIGTGKKITLECSQTMGHDKMYWYQQDPGMELHLIHYSYGVNSTEKGDLSSESTVSRIRTEHFPLTLESARPSHTSQYLCASTLQGVGSPLHFGNGTRLTVT.

J is TRBJ1-1 and V is TRBV5-1, with TRBD1 identical over 7 bases. Germline CDR1 and CDR2: SGHRS and YFSETQ. The CDR3 is made up of 15 amino acids. The ends lost 0 bases at V and 3 bases at J; junction bases unmatched: 5. In DNA, the CDR3 is TGCGCCAGCAGCTTGGCCGCCAGGGGGGACACTGAAGCTTTCTTT. Its translation: CASSLAARGDTEAFF.

The gene calls are TRBV5-8 and TRBJ2-3; D unclear. Germline CDR1 is SGHTS and CDR2 is YDEGEE. The CDR3 is 12 amino acids. The V gene lost 2 bases and the J gene lost 5 bases, with 6 bases spanning the gap. Here the CDR3 reads CASSLTRDTQYF. The DNA of the CDR3 is TGTGCCAGCAGCTTAACGAGAGATACGCAGTATTTT.

The CDR3 spells CASSQDFGGQGGSEQFF. DNA of the CDR3: TGCGCCAGCAGCCAAGATTTCGGGGGACAGGGTGGAAGTGAGCAGTTCTTC. The chain uses TRBV4-1 and TRBJ2-1, with TRBD1 matching 9 bases. The germline gives CDR1 MGHRA, CDR2 YSYEKL. This CDR3 spans 17 amino acids. J gave up 9 bases and V 0 bases, and 12 bases lay outside the gene matches.

This chain links TRBV10-3 with TRBJ1-5; D unclear. V dropped 0 bases and J dropped 7 bases, with 7 bases sitting between them. The CDR3 totals 13 residues. Looked up from germline, CDR1 is ENHRY and CDR2 is SYGVKD. CDR3 sequence reads: CAISESVGQPQHF. CDR3 nucleotide sequence: TGTGCCATCAGTGAGTCAGTAGGGCAGCCCCAGCATTTT.

The chain couples TRBV11-2 to TRBJ1-6; D uncertain. CDR3 length: 13 amino acids. Trimming stripped 2 bases from V and 8 bases from J, with 7 bases between. Germline V gives CDR1 SGHAT, CDR2 FQNNGV. In DNA, the CDR3 is TGTGCCAGCAGCTTAATTGAGGATTCACCCCTCCACTTT. Translating gives CASSLIEDSPLHF.

The rearrangement links TRBV18 to TRBJ2-3, with TRBD2 matching over 14 bases. Germline V gene data show CDR1 as KGHSH and CDR2 as LQKENI. CDR3 length: 19 residues. V lost 1 base, J lost 1 base, and 7 bases stayed unmatched. CDR3: CASSPLRLAGGPGTDTQYF. CDR3 nucleotides: TGTGCCAGCTCACCACTAAGACTAGCGGGAGGGCCCGGCACAGATACGCAGTATTTT.

This clone was seen only a few times. The V and J genes are TRBV9 and TRBJ1-5, with 8 bases identical to TRBD1. This CDR3 has 15 residues. With V trimmed by 4 bases and J by 3 bases, 6 bases remained unmatched. Germline V gives CDR1 SGDLS, CDR2 YYNGEE. The CDR3 here is CASSLGQGDNQPQHF. CDR3 nucleotide sequence: TGTGCCAGCAGCCTCGGACAGGGCGACAATCAGCCCCAGCATTTT.

J is TRBJ2-4 and V is TRBV18; D is ambiguous. V was cut by 3 bases and J by 1 base, with 4 bases left in between. The CDR3 length is 13 residues. Per the germline V gene, CDR1 is KGHSH and CDR2 is LQKENI. The CDR3 is CASSPGAKNIQYF. For the CDR3, the DNA is TGTGCCAGCTCACCTGGGGCCAAAAACATTCAGTACTTC.

The V call is TRBV19, the J call TRBJ2-3; 9 nucleotides agree with TRBD2. From germline, CDR1 is LNHDA and CDR2 SQIVND (reference sequence). CDR3 length: 14 residues. The trim removed 8 bases at V and 0 bases at J, leaving 3 bases unmatched. Here the CDR3 reads CASAGGRSTDTQYF. DNA of the CDR3: TGTGCCAGTGCGGGGGGGCGGAGCACAGATACGCAGTATTTT.

The genes are TRBV7-2 and TRBJ2-7; 13 bases are shared with TRBD2. There are 16 residues in the CDR3. The germline V gene encodes CDR1 SGHTA and CDR2 FQGNSA. The V gene end was trimmed by 4 bases and the J gene end by 3 bases; junction bases not matched to a gene: 6. CDR3 bases: TGTGCCAGCAGCTGGGAGACTAGCGGGGGGATCTACGAGCAGTACTTC. Protein: CASSWETSGGIYEQYF. Drawing the rest from reference TRBV7-2 and TRBJ2-7, the complete variable domain is GAGVSQSPSNKVTEKGKDVELRCDPISGHTALYWYRQSLGQGLEFLIYFQGNSAPDKSGLPSDRFSAERTGGSVSTLTIQRTQQEDSAVYLCASSWETSGGIYEQYFGPGTRLTVT.

This chain joins TRBV2 and TRBJ2-7, with D perhaps TRBD2 (5 bases). CDR3 length: 12 amino acids. The germline gives CDR1 SNHLY, CDR2 FYNNEI. V lost 7 bases and J 3 bases, leaving 10 bases between the germline ends. CDR3 nucleotide sequence: TGTGCCAGCATCCTGGACTTCTACGAGCAGTACTTC. Protein sequence: CASILDFYEQYF.

The rearrangement links TRBV19 to TRBJ1-1; the D is unclear. Germline V gives CDR1 LNHDA, CDR2 SQIVND (reference sequence). This CDR3 spans 14 amino acids. Trimming removed 4 bases from V and 4 bases from J, with 13 bases in between. This CDR3 reads CASSTHSEGTEAFF. The CDR3 DNA reads TGTGCCAGTAGTACCCACTCTGAAGGCACTGAAGCTTTCTTT.

V usage is TRBV5-1 and J usage is TRBJ1-4, with TRBD1 as a possible D gene (6 bases). V shed 2 bases and J shed 3 bases, with 11 bases lying between them. Germline V lookup: CDR1 SGHRS, CDR2 YFSETQ. CDR3 length: 15 residues. The CDR3 spells CASSLQGLANEKLFF. The CDR3, as DNA: TGCGCCAGCAGCTTACAGGGCTTGGCTAATGAAAAACTGTTTTTT.

This clone showed up just a few times. The rearrangement links TRBV4-1 to TRBJ1-2, with 8 positions matching TRBD1. Per the germline V gene, CDR1 is MGHRA and CDR2 is YSYEKL. The J segment lost 6 bases and the V segment lost 4 bases, leaving 16 bases of the junction unmatched. CDR3 length equals 17 residues. For the CDR3, the DNA is TGCGCCAGCAGCCCGGGAGGACAGGGAAAATGGGCGGATGGCTACACCTTC. Its protein is CASSPGGQGKWADGYTF.

About this clone itself: At one boundary the junction diverges from the germline segment, which might be a read error. The rearrangement joins TRBV18 to TRBJ2-5, with unresolved D. The CDR3 sequence is 8 residues long. From germline, CDR1 is KGHSH and CDR2 LQKENI. CDR3 region: CASSPANF. The CDR3 bases are TGTGCCAGCTCACCGGCAAACTTC.

This clone showed up just once. This sequence joins TRBV6-5 and TRBJ2-7; TRBD2 might be the D (6 bases). CDR1 MNHEY and CDR2 SVGAGI come from the germline V gene. There are 15 residues in the CDR3. V shed 7 bases and J shed 6 bases, with 22 bases lying between them. Here the CDR3 reads CASTASAWGSGEQYF. Written as DNA, the CDR3 is TGTGCCAGCACCGCCTCGGCGTGGGGTAGCGGCGAGCAGTACTTC.

The chain employs TRBV27 and TRBJ2-1; D call uncertain. V was trimmed by 5 bases and J by 12 bases, leaving 20 bases between them. The germline CDR1 and CDR2 sequences are MNHEY and SMNVEV (reference sequence). CDR3 length equals 14 residues. Here the CDR3 reads CASSARSRTLGQFF. The DNA of the CDR3 is TGTGCCAGCAGTGCGCGATCCCGGACCCTTGGGCAGTTCTTC.

CDR3 loop: CASSRTGSGGYTF. CDR3 sequence (DNA): TGTGCCAGCAGCCGGACAGGGTCGGGTGGCTACACCTTC. The chain joins TRBV3-1 (or the pseudogene TRBV3-2) to TRBJ1-2; 8 bases match TRBD1. This CDR3 region has 13 residues. V shed 4 bases, J shed 7 bases, and the junction held 5 bases outside the gene matches. Germline CDR1 and CDR2: LGHDT and YNNKEL (reference sequence).

J is TRBJ2-7 and V is TRBV6-2 or TRBV6-3; 8 nucleotides align to TRBD1. Germline assignment: CDR1 MNHEY and CDR2 SVGEGT. This CDR3 is built from 15 residues. V gave up 6 bases and J gave up 3 bases; unmatched junction bases: 10. CDR3 DNA sequence: TGTGCCAGCAGCGGATATGGACAGGGTTTCTACGAGCAGTACTTC. This encodes CASSGYGQGFYEQYF.